These 17 T cell receptor beta chains were sequenced from one sample in a study of monozygotic twins with inflammatory bowel disease. TCRdb reprocessed the 5' RACE reads; each CDR3 protein has one entry and no DNA is given. This table lists 400,000 or so distinct CDR3 sequences. Input material: blood. These receptor sequences come from a human donor with ulcerative colitis or Crohn's disease, or a healthy co-twin of an affected twin (not recorded which).

The chain uses TRBV11-2 and TRBJ1-1; lacking DNA, the TRBD1 call made by TCRdb goes unchecked. This CDR3 is 15 amino acids long. CDR1 and CDR2 from the germline V gene are SGHAT and FQNNGV. CDR3 in amino acids: CASSTRTGLNTEAFF. The full variable domain, completed using reference TRBV11-2 and TRBJ1-1, is EAGVAQSPRYKIIEKRQSVAFWCNPISGHATLYWYQQILGQGPKLLIQFQNNGVVDDSQLPKDRFSAERLKGVDSTLKIQPAKLEDSAVYLCASSTRTGLNTEAFFGQGTRLTVV.

The chain is built from TRBV7-6 and TRBJ2-2; TCRdb designates TRBD2, a call that cannot be tested without DNA. The germline V gene encodes CDR1 SGHVS and CDR2 FNYEAQ. The CDR3 totals 21 residues. CDR3 amino acids: CASSLDITSGGPVSNTGELFF.

This CDR3 is CASSLAVAHSYNEQFF. The chain has TRBV12-3 or TRBV12-4 and TRBJ2-1. The CDR3 spans 16 residues.

The V gene is TRBV2, the J gene TRBJ2-5; TCRdb's D call, TRBD2, is unchecked because there is no DNA. This CDR3 has 17 amino acids. Germline CDR1 SNHLY, CDR2 FYNNEI. The CDR3 loop reads CAASQRGNDKYQETQYF.

The rearrangement links TRBV9 to TRBJ1-6; without DNA, the TCRdb call of TRBD1 cannot be checked. Germline CDR1 SGDLS, CDR2 YYNGEE. The CDR3 length is 14 residues. The CDR3 region is CASSALMDRPPLHF.

The J gene is TRBJ2-7, the V gene TRBV7-2; without DNA, the TCRdb call of TRBD1 cannot be checked. This CDR3 comprises 15 residues. Germline-derived CDR1 and CDR2 are SGHTA and FQGNSA. CDR3 sequence reads: CASSLDRGQAYEQYF.

The rearrangement joins TRBV5-4 to TRBJ2-7; TCRdb reports TRBD1, a call that lacks DNA to check it against. The CDR3 consists of 14 residues. The germline V gene has CDR1 SGHNT and CDR2 YYREEE (reference sequence). The CDR3 here is CASSGGHPSDEQYF.

The V gene is TRBV6-1, the J gene TRBJ2-7. This CDR3 has 15 amino acids. In germline, CDR1 is MNHNS, CDR2 SASEGT. The CDR3 is CASMPWASLSYEQYF.

The chain links TRBV7-9 to TRBJ1-1; the TCRdb call, TRBD1, lacks DNA for checking. The CDR3 runs to 14 residues. Germline loops: CDR1 SEHNR, CDR2 FQNEAQ (reference sequence). CDR3 loop: CASSLKGGAAEAFF.

The V call is TRBV7-7, the J call TRBJ2-1; the D gene TCRdb calls, TRBD2, cannot be checked with no DNA. Per germline, CDR1 SSHAT and CDR2 FNYEAQ (reference sequence). There are 14 residues in the CDR3. The chain's CDR3 is CASSSGTSLNEQFF. The full variable domain, in which reference TRBV7-7 and TRBJ2-1 provide the parts outside the CDR3, is GAGVSQSPRYKVTKRGQDVTLRCDPISSHATLYWYQQALGQGPEFLTYFNYEAQPDKSGLPSDRFSAERPEGSISTLTIQRTEQRDSAMYRCASSSGTSLNEQFFGPGTRLTVL.

The V call is TRBV4-1, the J call TRBJ2-3; the D call from TCRdb, TRBD2, cannot be confirmed without DNA. From germline, CDR1 is MGHRA and CDR2 YSYEKL. CDR3 length: 16 amino acids. CDR3 sequence: CASSQDAGGSADTQYF.

This chain connects TRBV12-3 or TRBV12-4 to TRBJ2-5; TCRdb's assignment of TRBD1 cannot be checked, as there is no DNA. This CDR3 region has 14 residues. The CDR3 loop is CASSWTGGQETQYF.

This chain uses TRBV18 with TRBJ1-4. Germline CDR1 KGHSH, CDR2 LQKENI. The CDR3 is made up of 15 amino acids. The CDR3 sequence: CASSPGMATNEKLFF.

The chain combines TRBV2 with TRBJ2-5; TCRdb outputs TRBD2, but without DNA this stays unchecked. The CDR3 runs to 15 residues. Germline-derived CDR1 and CDR2 are SNHLY and FYNNEI. CDR3 region: CASTQTSGGQETQYF.

The rearrangement links TRBV2 to TRBJ2-2; TCRdb reports TRBD1, a call that lacks DNA to check it against. CDR1 SNHLY and CDR2 FYNNEI come from the germline V gene. CDR3 length equals 13 residues. The CDR3 sequence: CASGDRRAGELFF. Full variable domain (missing parts from reference TRBV2 and TRBJ2-2): EPEVTQTPSHQVTQMGQEVILRCVPISNHLYFYWYRQILGQKVEFLVSFYNNEISEKSEIFDDQFSVERPDGSNFTLKIRSTKLEDSAMYFCASGDRRAGELFFGEGSRLTVL.

The chain has TRBV20-1 and TRBJ1-6. Germline CDR1 reads DFQATT; CDR2 reads SNEGSKA (reference sequence). This CDR3 has 14 amino acids. The CDR3 loop is CSASTRVDHSPLHF.

This rearrangement joins TRBV7-9 to TRBJ2-1; no DNA is available, so the TRBD1 call from TCRdb remains unchecked. This CDR3 has 11 residues. Germline CDR1 and CDR2: SEHNR and FQNEAQ (reference sequence). CDR3 residues: CASTQGIEQFF.